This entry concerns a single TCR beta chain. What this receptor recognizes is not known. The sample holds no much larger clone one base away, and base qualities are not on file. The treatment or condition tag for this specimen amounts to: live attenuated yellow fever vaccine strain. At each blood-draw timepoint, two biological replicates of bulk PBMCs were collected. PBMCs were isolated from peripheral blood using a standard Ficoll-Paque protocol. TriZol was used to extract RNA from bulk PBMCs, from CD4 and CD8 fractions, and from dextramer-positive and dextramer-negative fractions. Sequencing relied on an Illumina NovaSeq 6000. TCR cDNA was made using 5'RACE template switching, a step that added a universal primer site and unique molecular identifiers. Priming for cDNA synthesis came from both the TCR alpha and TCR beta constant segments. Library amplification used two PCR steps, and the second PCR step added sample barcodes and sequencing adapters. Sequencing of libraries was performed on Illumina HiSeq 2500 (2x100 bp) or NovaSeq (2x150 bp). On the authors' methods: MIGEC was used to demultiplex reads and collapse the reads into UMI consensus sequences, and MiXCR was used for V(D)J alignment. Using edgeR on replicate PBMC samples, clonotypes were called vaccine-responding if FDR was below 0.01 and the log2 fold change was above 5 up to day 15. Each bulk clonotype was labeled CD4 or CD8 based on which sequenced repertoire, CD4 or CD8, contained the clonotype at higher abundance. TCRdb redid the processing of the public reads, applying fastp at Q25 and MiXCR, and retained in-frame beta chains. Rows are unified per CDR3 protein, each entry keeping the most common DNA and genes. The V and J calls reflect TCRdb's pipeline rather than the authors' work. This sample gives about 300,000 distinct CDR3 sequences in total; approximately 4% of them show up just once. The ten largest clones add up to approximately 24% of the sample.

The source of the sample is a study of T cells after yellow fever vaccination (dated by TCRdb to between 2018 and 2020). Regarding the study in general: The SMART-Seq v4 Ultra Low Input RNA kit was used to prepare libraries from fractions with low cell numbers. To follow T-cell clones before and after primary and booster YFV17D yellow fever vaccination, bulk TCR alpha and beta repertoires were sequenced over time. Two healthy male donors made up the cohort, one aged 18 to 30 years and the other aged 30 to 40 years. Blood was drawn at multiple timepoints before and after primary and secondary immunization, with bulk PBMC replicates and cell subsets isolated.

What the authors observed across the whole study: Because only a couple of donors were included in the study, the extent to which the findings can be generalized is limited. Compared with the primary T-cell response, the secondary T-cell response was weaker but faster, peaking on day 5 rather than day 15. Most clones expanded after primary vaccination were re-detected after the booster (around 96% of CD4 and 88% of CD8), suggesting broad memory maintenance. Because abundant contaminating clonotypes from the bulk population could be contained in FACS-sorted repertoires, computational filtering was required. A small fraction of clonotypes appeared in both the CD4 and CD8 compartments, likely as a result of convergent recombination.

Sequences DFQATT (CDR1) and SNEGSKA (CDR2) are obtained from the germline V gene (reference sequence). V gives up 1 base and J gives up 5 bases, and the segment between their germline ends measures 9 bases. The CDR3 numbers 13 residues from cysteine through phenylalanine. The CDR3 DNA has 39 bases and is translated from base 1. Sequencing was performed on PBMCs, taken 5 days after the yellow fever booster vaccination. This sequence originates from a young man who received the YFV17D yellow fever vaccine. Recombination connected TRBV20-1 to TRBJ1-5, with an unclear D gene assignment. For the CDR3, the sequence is CSARAGNHQPQHF. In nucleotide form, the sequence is TGCAGTGCTAGAGCCGGTAACCATCAGCCCCAGCATTTT.